This passage covers 3 T cell receptor beta chains from one sample sequenced in a study of tumor-infiltrating lymphocytes in primary liver carcinoma. Production of TCR beta cDNA used 400 to 600 ng total RNA together with a constant-region primer. Investigators got TCR beta libraries out of three nested multiplex PCR rounds, done with slightly modified ARM-PCR. TRBV1-TRBV30 forward primers and a C-beta reverse primer were used in the first two PCR rounds, which each ran for around 11 cycles. TCRdb re-analysed the multiplex PCR reads in MiXCR, keeping a single row per CDR3 protein. This sample has around 81,000 distinct CDR3 sequences, with 71% found just once. The tissue used was unsorted bulk material of roughly 17-34 mg. RNA and DNA were co-extracted from it with the AllPrep DNA/RNA mini kit. The sample comprised liver tumor tissue from sampling region 4. Regarding subset: tumor region T4, right-lateral pole. These receptors came from a woman aged 55 to 70 with primary liver carcinoma and hepatitis B virus infection.

This clonotype has a handful of counts. This may come from a read error, since a much larger clone is one base off. The chain combines TRBV14 with TRBJ2-5, with 8 bases aligning to TRBD1. The CDR3 runs to 15 residues. Unmatched junction bases numbered 7, after V lost 3 bases and J lost 4 bases. Germline values: CDR1 SGHDN, CDR2 FVKESK. CDR3 residues: CASSHGRTGRETQYF. In DNA, the CDR3 is TGTGCCAGCAGCCATGGGCGGACAGGGCGAGAGACCCAGTACTTC. Using reference TRBV14 and TRBJ2-5 for the parts outside the CDR3, the full variable domain is EAGVTQFPSHSVIEKGQTVTLRCDPISGHDNLYWYRRVMGKEIKFLLHFVKESKQDESGMPNNRFLAERTGGTYSTLKVQPAELEDSGVYFCASSHGRTGRETQYFGPGTRLLVL.

This clonotype was counted many times. The CDR3 here is CSVASGRPTDTQYF. DNA of the CDR3: TGCAGCGTTGCTAGCGGGAGGCCCACAGATACGCAGTATTTT. The rearrangement uses TRBV29-1 and TRBJ2-3; 11 nucleotides line up with TRBD2. This CDR3 spans 14 amino acids. Germline CDR1 is SQVTM and CDR2 is ANQGSEA. Trimming removed 4 bases from V and 2 bases from J; junction bases left unmatched: 2.

The rearrangement links TRBV11-2 to TRBJ2-2; D ambiguous. The CDR3 is 15 amino acids. With 4 bases removed from V and 5 bases from J, the gap between germline ends came to 14 bases. The V gene's germline CDR1 is SGHAT and CDR2 FQNNGV. The CDR3 is CASSWLGSFTGELFF. CDR3 nucleotide sequence: TGTGCCAGCAGCTGGTTGGGGTCCTTTACCGGGGAGCTGTTTTTT. Full variable domain (rest looked up from reference TRBV11-2 and TRBJ2-2): EAGVAQSPRYKIIEKRQSVAFWCNPISGHATLYWYQQILGQGPKLLIQFQNNGVVDDSQLPKDRFSAERLKGVDSTLKIQPAKLEDSAVYLCASSWLGSFTGELFFGEGSRLTVL.